This record covers a single T cell receptor beta chain. Its target is not known. These data come from a study of Ad26.COV2.S vaccination and SARS-CoV-2 variants. Study-wide background: Into the muscle, Ad26.COV2.S was dosed once or twice, 56 days apart. Notes on the study in general: Analyses that measured TCR breadth and depth may have underestimated total T cell responses.

Treatment indicated: 15 to 20 received Ad26.COV2.S at low or high dose, single or two shots; five or six received placebo; per-sample allocation not given. Samples came from day 63 after the first vaccine or placebo injection. An 18-55-year-old adult in Boston served as donor. The protocol was immunoSEQ multiplex PCR, while the TCRdb copy is restricted to in-frame clones and leaves out a portion. The sample consists of more than 300,000 clones, about 89% of them appearing once. The material was peripheral blood, obtained in a trial of Ad26.COV2.S vaccine versus placebo. This TCR was sampled from a person between 18 and 65 years old who received the Ad26.COV2.S COVID-19 vaccine or a placebo.

The CDR3 nucleotides read TGTGCCAGTAGAGACCAGGACGGAGACTACGAGCAGTACTTC. Amino acid sequence: CASRDQDGDYEQYF. The chain combines TRBV19 with TRBJ2-7; D ambiguous. The CDR3 has 14 amino acids. Trimming took off 6 bases at V and 3 bases at J, with 15 bases between the two ends. Germline V gives CDR1 LNHDA, CDR2 SQIVND (reference sequence).